A selection of T cell receptor beta chains follows, all from one sample in a study of blood T cell repertoires in COVID-19. TCRdb's copy holds only in-frame clones and misses some; the assay was immunoSEQ multiplex PCR. This sample has under 250,000 clones, with 80% to 85% found just once. Source material: peripheral blood. These TCRs come from a man in his forties or fifties with active or convalescent COVID-19. CDR3s include the opening cysteine and the closing phenylalanine or tryptophan. The order of the fields is V gene, D gene, J gene, clone size, CDR3 protein, CDR3 DNA. A D gene is named only where the DNA matches it firmly. Rows give clone size only sometimes, using once, few, many, or a class for an expanded clone.

TRBV18	.	TRBJ1-1	.	CASSPSGRTDTEAFF	TGTGCCAGCTCACCATCGGGGAGGACGGACACTGAAGCTTTCTTT
TRBV19	.	TRBJ2-7	.	CASSIRTAYEQYF	TGTGCCAGTAGTATTCGGACAGCATACGAGCAGTACTTC
TRBV9	TRBD2	TRBJ2-3	.	CASSPRAHSGGGSEFSTDTQYF	TGTGCCAGCAGCCCCCGGGCCCATAGCGGGGGAGGATCTGAATTTAGCACAGATACGCAGTATTTT
TRBV9	.	TRBJ1-3	.	CASSVVTGNTIYF	TGTGCCAGCAGCGTAGTTACTGGAAACACCATATATTTT
TRBV5-4	TRBD2	TRBJ2-2	.	CASSLGLASTGELFF	TGTGCCAGCAGCTTGGGACTAGCGAGCACCGGGGAGCTGTTTTTT
TRBV12-5	TRBD1	TRBJ1-5	.	CASTTGGGQPQHF	TGTGCTAGCACGACAGGGGGCGGTCAGCCCCAGCATTTT
TRBV19	TRBD1	TRBJ1-4	few	CASSAGQGLNEKLFF	TGTGCCAGTAGTGCAGGACAGGGCCTTAATGAAAAACTGTTTTTT
TRBV7-2	TRBD2	TRBJ2-3	.	CASSLSGTSGTDTQYF	TGTGCCAGCAGCCTTTCCGGGACTAGCGGCACAGATACGCAGTATTTT
TRBV18	TRBD1	TRBJ2-7	.	CASSPPSGQGLYEQYF	TGTGCCAGCTCACCACCGTCGGGACAGGGCCTCTACGAGCAGTACTTC
TRBV5-1	TRBD1	TRBJ1-4	few	CASSRDRVLSGEKLFF	TGCGCCAGCAGCAGGGACAGGGTTTTATCGGGAGAAAAACTGTTTTTT
TRBV12-5	.	TRBJ1-5	.	CASGNGQLEPQHF	TGTGCTAGTGGTAATGGACAGTTAGAGCCCCAGCATTTT
TRBV4-1	.	TRBJ2-2	.	CASSQTPQGVDTGELFF	TGCGCCAGCAGCCAAACCCCACAGGGAGTCGACACCGGGGAGCTGTTTTTT
TRBV29-1	TRBD1	TRBJ2-4	.	CSVGGTGGNIQYF	TGCAGCGTTGGGGGGACAGGGGGAAACATTCAGTACTTC
TRBV28	TRBD2	TRBJ2-1	.	CASSPPGLAGGGEQFF	TGTGCCAGCAGCCCGCCGGGACTAGCGGGGGGAGGTGAGCAGTTCTTC
TRBV6-5	TRBD2	TRBJ2-7	.	CASQTSGGYLDEQYF	TGTGCCAGCCAGACTAGCGGGGGATACCTAGACGAGCAGTACTTC
TRBV10-3	.	TRBJ1-5	.	CAISEGKGVGQPQHF	TGTGCCATCAGTGAAGGAAAGGGGGTAGGTCAGCCCCAGCATTTT
TRBV7-3	.	TRBJ2-1	.	CASSRRASGSNEQFF	TGTGCCAGCAGCCGCCGGGCCTCGGGGTCAAATGAGCAGTTCTTC
TRBV4-2	TRBD1	TRBJ1-2	.	CASSPTGVLVYGYTF	TGTGCCAGCAGCCCTACAGGGGTTTTGGTCTATGGCTACACCTTC
TRBV5-1	TRBD1	TRBJ1-1	.	CASSPQGFNTEAFF	TGCGCCAGCAGCCCACAGGGGTTTAACACTGAAGCTTTCTTT
TRBV5-1	TRBD2	TRBJ2-1	.	CASSLAGTSGYNEQFF	TGCGCCAGCAGCTTGGCCGGGACTAGCGGATACAATGAGCAGTTCTTC
TRBV28	.	TRBJ1-1	.	CASTATGLPLGTEAFF	TGTGCCAGCACCGCCACGGGTCTACCCCTGGGCACTGAAGCTTTCTTT
TRBV5-1	TRBD1	TRBJ1-3	.	CASSWGTGDSGNTIYF	TGCGCCAGCAGCTGGGGCACAGGGGACTCTGGAAACACCATATATTTT
TRBV5-1	.	TRBJ2-7	.	CASSSVIRGGEQYF	TGCGCCAGCAGCTCGGTGATCAGGGGAGGGGAGCAGTACTTC
TRBV6-1	.	TRBJ2-2	few	CASSEGWGSGELFF	TGTGCCAGCAGTGAAGGGTGGGGCAGCGGGGAGCTGTTTTTT
TRBV14	.	TRBJ2-7	.	CASSHARDNYEQYF	TGTGCCAGCAGCCATGCCCGGGACAACTACGAGCAGTACTTC
TRBV5-8	.	TRBJ1-6	.	CASSLQGWRSPLHF	TGTGCCAGCAGCTTACAGGGTTGGAGGTCACCCCTCCACTTT
TRBV25-1	.	TRBJ2-6	.	CASSWGHPGSGANVLTF	TGTGCCAGCTCTTGGGGGCATCCAGGCTCTGGGGCCAACGTCCTGACTTTC
TRBV19	.	TRBJ2-6	.	CASTPSEGANVLTF	TGTGCCAGTACCCCGAGTGAAGGGGCCAACGTCCTGACTTTC
TRBV11-3	.	TRBJ2-5	.	CASSPVRGQETQYF	TGTGCCAGCAGCCCTGTCAGGGGCCAAGAGACCCAGTACTTC
TRBV5-1	.	TRBJ2-5	once	CASSLVGGGLQETQYF	TGCGCCAGCAGCTTGGTTGGCGGGGGCCTCCAAGAGACCCAGTACTTC
TRBV10-3	.	TRBJ2-7	once	CAISESPGQFGQYF	TGTGCCATCAGTGAGTCACCTGGGCAGTTTGGGCAGTACTTC
TRBV5-6	.	TRBJ1-6	once	CASSLAGGLDSPLHF	TGTGCCAGCAGCTTGGCGGGGGGGCTAGATTCACCCCTCCACTTT
TRBV5-6	.	TRBJ2-7	few	CASSLVGASYEQYF	TGTGCCAGCAGCTTGGTGGGGGCAAGCTACGAGCAGTACTTC
TRBV2	.	TRBJ2-5	.	CASKADQETQYF	TGTGCCAGCAAAGCTGACCAAGAGACCCAGTACTTC
TRBV5-1	.	TRBJ1-6	.	CASSLAGQPSPLHF	TGCGCCAGCAGCTTAGCTGGACAGCCCTCACCCCTCCACTTT
TRBV7-9	TRBD2	TRBJ2-7	.	CASSSGGEQYF	TGTGCCAGCAGCTCCGGGGGGGAGCAGTACTTC
TRBV6-5	.	TRBJ2-2	few	CASSFPGQNTGELFF	TGTGCCAGCAGTTTCCCGGGACAGAACACCGGGGAGCTGTTTTTT
TRBV3-1/TRBV3-2	.	TRBJ2-5	.	CASSQDELAQYF	TGTGCCAGCAGCCAAGATGAGCTGGCCCAGTACTTC
TRBV27	.	TRBJ1-3	.	CASSLWAGRGSPGNTIYF	TGTGCCAGCAGTTTATGGGCTGGGAGGGGGTCCCCTGGAAACACCATATATTTT
TRBV4-2	TRBD1	TRBJ1-2	.	CASSTRTGATYGYTF	TGTGCCAGCAGCACACGGACAGGGGCCACCTATGGCTACACCTTC
TRBV19	.	TRBJ1-2	.	CASSIGREYGYTF	TGTGCCAGTAGTATAGGAAGAGAATATGGCTACACCTTC
TRBV12-3/TRBV12-4	TRBD1	TRBJ2-7	.	CASSDRGYEQYF	TGTGCCAGCAGTGACAGGGGCTACGAGCAGTACTTC
TRBV19	.	TRBJ1-1	.	CASLAQGYTEAFF	TGTGCCAGTCTGGCGCAGGGGTACACTGAAGCTTTCTTT
TRBV27	.	TRBJ1-4	.	CASRMRGEKLFF	TGTGCCAGCAGGATGCGGGGGGAAAAACTGTTTTTT
TRBV19	.	TRBJ2-5	.	CASSIGVQETQYF	TGTGCCAGTAGTATAGGAGTTCAAGAGACCCAGTACTTC
TRBV3-1/TRBV3-2	.	TRBJ2-3	once	CASSQDLYTDTQYF	TGTGCCAGCAGCCAAGATCTGTACACAGATACGCAGTATTTT
TRBV3-1/TRBV3-2	TRBD2	TRBJ2-1	.	CASSQGASGGRDEQFF	TGTGCCAGCAGCCAAGGAGCCAGCGGGGGGAGAGATGAGCAGTTCTTC
TRBV7-2	.	TRBJ2-6	.	CASSLMGLPGANVLTF	TGTGCCAGCAGCTTAATGGGACTTCCTGGGGCCAACGTCCTGACTTTC
TRBV6-2/TRBV6-3	TRBD1	TRBJ1-1	.	CASSYDLDRGIDTEAFF	TGTGCCAGCAGTTACGACTTGGACAGGGGGATCGACACTGAAGCTTTCTTT
TRBV3-1/TRBV3-2	TRBD1	TRBJ1-4	.	CASGMTGSIIATNEKLFF	TGTGCCAGCGGGATGACAGGGTCTATAATCGCAACTAATGAAAAACTGTTTTTT
TRBV28	.	TRBJ2-1	.	CASSSPGYNEQFF	TGTGCCAGCAGTTCCCCGGGTTACAATGAGCAGTTCTTC
TRBV5-1	.	TRBJ1-2	.	CASSSDSSYGYTF	TGCGCCAGCAGCTCGGACTCTTCCTATGGCTACACCTTC
TRBV4-3	.	TRBJ1-4	few	CASSREVTVELFF	TGCGCCAGCTCAAGGGAGGTAACTGTGGAACTGTTTTTT